This T cell receptor beta chain came from a study of T cells in Graves' hyperthyroidism and ophthalmopathy (dated 2019 in TCRdb). Background on the whole study: Peripheral blood was sampled at the time of initial diagnosis, prior to any treatment. To identify distinguishing TCR V-J signatures, a discovery cohort of some 100 patients was used, comprising 43 with Graves' ophthalmopathy and 55 to 65 with stable Graves' hyperthyroidism. Prospective prediction of ophthalmopathy was tested in an independent validation cohort of some 20 hyperthyroidism patients and 17 patients who later progressed to ophthalmopathy. The 75 to 100 discovery patients were divided at random into training and test sets in a 7:3 ratio. The study also compared thyroid tissue and blood T-cell repertoires from more than 5 Graves' hyperthyroidism patients. Following sampling, methimazole starting at 30 mg daily was given to hyperthyroidism patients, and high-dose intravenous methylprednisolone was given to ophthalmopathy patients. According to the paper, TCR Vbeta CDR3 sequencing was carried out on roughly 130 peripheral blood samples, which came from fewer than 50 ophthalmopathy, fewer than 80 hyperthyroidism and roughly 17 progressor patients.

This clonotype has a handful of counts. Its antigen has not been determined. It has no much larger one-base neighbor in the sample; base qualities were not kept. TCR beta CDR3 regions were amplified from RNA transcripts. The TCR CDR3 was subjected to a first round of RT-PCR using the HTBI primer set and the Qiagen OneStep RT-PCR kit. A second multiplex PCR round built the libraries, followed by size selection and purification. The libraries were sequenced on an Illumina HiSeq2000 using paired-end 100 bp reads. As for how the authors treated the data: SOAPnuke was used to process the raw data, throwing out any read that contained adapters or uncalled bases, had a mean Phred below 15, or lacked an exact constant-primer or identifier match. COPE v1.2.5 was used to merge high-quality paired reads, and clonotypes were defined as unique nucleotide sequences. Clonotypes were aligned to IMGT TRBV, TRBD and TRBJ reference segments using MiTCR v1.1. The analysis included only V-J combinations with a frequency above 0.0001, which together covered about 99% of the repertoires. The TCS score was defined as the ratio of F50 (clonal expansion) to E x V (chaos), calculated using BLOSUM62-based TCRdist between CDR3 peptides within each V-J. Welch's t-statistics and random forest reduced fewer than 600 V-J features to roughly 13, which were used in a naive Bayes classifier (R e1071). The raw public data were reprocessed by TCRdb itself: fastp quality trimming at Q25, MiXCR clonotype calling, in-frame beta chains only. Rows matching on CDR3 protein sequence are summarized as one entry with the most common DNA and genes. The V and J calls follow TCRdb's processing rather than the paper's. Present in this sample are 390,000 or so distinct CDR3 sequences, roughly 15% of which were seen just once. Jointly, the top ten make up around 14% of the sample.

Ophthalmopathy patients had moderately to severely active disease, with a Clinical Activity Score of 3 or more, a NOSPECS grade of 4 or more, and a disease duration of less than 3 months. Exclusion was applied to patients with uncontrolled infections, other autoimmune diseases, pregnancy or lactation. Diagnoses were established on the basis of clinical symptoms, serum thyroxine and TRAb, thyroid ultrasound, and orbital computed tomography. PBMCs were isolated from 8 to 10 ml of fresh peripheral blood by Ficoll-Paque density gradient centrifugation. Total RNA was extracted with Trizol reagent, and quality was checked on an Agilent 2100 Bioanalyzer. The full study reports these points: Sample size was not statistically predetermined, and investigators were not blinded to group allocation. Most expanded thyroid clonotypes (frequency above 0.001) were also found in blood, which suggests that blood repertoires may mirror thyroid immune responses. During validation, the model predicted progression to ophthalmopathy a median of about 5.9 months ahead of onset, with almost 71% sensitivity and about 72% specificity. Ophthalmopathy was separated from stable hyperthyroidism by a 13 V-J signature model, with just over 85% sensitivity and 81% to 82% specificity obtained in cross-validation and 80%/75% obtained in testing.

V drops 4 bases and J drops 3 bases, leaving 19 bases in between. Per the germline V gene, MGHRA is the CDR1 and YSYEKL is the CDR2. Including the terminal cysteine and phenylalanine, the CDR3 comprises 17 residues. The read is trimmed to its CDR3 DNA, 51 bases read in frame from base 1. This sequence uses TRBV4-1 and TRBJ1-3; a tentative D call is TRBD1 (6 bases match). The sample taken for sequencing was blood. The TCR comes from a man aged 18 to 30 with Graves' ophthalmopathy. This receptor carries the CDR3 CASSRGGQGGVGNTIYF. The nucleotide sequence reads as follows: TGCGCCAGCAGCCGGGGGGGGCAGGGTGGAGTTGGAAACACCATATATTTT.